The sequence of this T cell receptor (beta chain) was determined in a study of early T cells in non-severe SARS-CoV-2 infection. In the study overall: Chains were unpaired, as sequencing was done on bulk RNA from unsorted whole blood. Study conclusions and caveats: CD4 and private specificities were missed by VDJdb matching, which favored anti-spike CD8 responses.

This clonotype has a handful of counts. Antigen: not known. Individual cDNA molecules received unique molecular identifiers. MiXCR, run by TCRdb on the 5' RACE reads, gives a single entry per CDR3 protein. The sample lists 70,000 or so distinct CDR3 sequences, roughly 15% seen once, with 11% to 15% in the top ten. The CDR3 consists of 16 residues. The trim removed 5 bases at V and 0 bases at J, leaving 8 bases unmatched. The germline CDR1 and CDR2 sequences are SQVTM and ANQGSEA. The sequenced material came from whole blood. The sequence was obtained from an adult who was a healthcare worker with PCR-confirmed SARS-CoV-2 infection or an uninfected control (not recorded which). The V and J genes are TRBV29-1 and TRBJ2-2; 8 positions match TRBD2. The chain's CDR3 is CSVSWIAGSNTGELFF. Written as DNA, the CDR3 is TGCAGCGTTTCTTGGATAGCGGGGTCGAACACCGGGGAGCTGTTTTTT.